The present T cell receptor beta chain was sequenced within a study of blood T cell repertoires in COVID-19 (dated by TCRdb to 2020 to 2021). Background for the entire study: Samples covering the acute and convalescent phases of COVID-19 were provided by collaborators in the United States, Italy and Spain. The dataset comprised deeply sampled blood TCRbeta repertoires from subjects exposed to, actively infected with, or recovered from COVID-19. The repertoires were released in a freely available public database meant as a resource for research on the immune response to SARS-CoV-2. The sample metadata nearly always contained a de-identified subject ID, COVID-19 status, age in years and sex. The samples were drawn from two sources: the first 160 participants of the ongoing ImmuneRACE study, and 1,200 or so subjects contributed by 6 global collaborators. The prospective study material was composed of cDNA or gDNA derived from T cells, B-cell-depleted T cells, or PBMCs. Where available, HLA class I and class II types were obtained from metadata supplied by the sample provider rather than from assay-based typing.

What the study reported, not specific to this receptor: The amount of clinical and demographic metadata varied by source and participant and was provided uncurated.

Participants in the prospective study were aged roughly 18 to 95 years, lived in under 30 United States geographic areas, and enrolled through a virtual design. In the prospective study, cohorts were assigned on the basis of participant-reported clinical history obtained from a screening survey and a study questionnaire. ImmuneRACE Cohort 3 recovered participants were defined by two consecutive negative NP/OP PCR tests, healthcare professional clearance, or symptom resolution. Mobile phlebotomists in the prospective study collected whole blood, serum and a nasopharyngeal or oropharyngeal swab from every participant. Participants in the prospective study had the option to provide additional blood draws and questionnaires over a roughly 2-month period. Prospective study blood samples were shipped either frozen or at room temperature before DNA extraction. The sample holds a few counts of this clone. Its recognized antigen is unknown. No much larger clone exists at a distance of one base, and base qualities are not known.

TCRbeta CDR3 regions were amplified from genomic DNA using the immunoSEQ Assay, a bias-controlled multiplex PCR. On the study's bioinformatics: The number of nucleated cells in each sample was estimated from the amplification of reference gene primers within the assay. Sequence reads were collapsed and filtered to measure the absolute abundance of every unique TCRbeta CDR3 rearrangement. Productive Simpson clonality was computed per sample as the square root of Simpson's diversity index over productive rearrangements. This immuneACCESS table, as held by TCRdb, lists in-frame sequences with V and J called but not all clones. Of the missing ones, under half trace to an unresolved V gene in checked studies; the others have no known cause. The V and J calls and clone size are taken from that table; D and trimming were inferred from the DNA. A total of around 230,000 clones appear in this sample, 70% to 90% of them only once. Approximately 8.7% of the sample is in the top ten clones.

Counted from cysteine to phenylalanine, this CDR3 has 14 amino acids. Here the CDR3 DNA is all that survives: 42 bases in frame from base 1. CDR1 LGHNT and CDR2 FRNRAP are derived from the germline V gene. Relative to germline, V is 1 base shorter and J is 4 bases shorter, with 8 bases between their ends. The sequence joins TRBV12-5 to TRBJ2-1, and TRBD2 may be the D gene, going by 5 matching bases. Source material: PBMCs or T cells enriched from blood (not recorded which). The TCR comes from a man in his forties who had recovered from COVID-19. The CDR3 region reads CASGLGGLYNEQFF. The DNA is TGTGCTAGTGGTTTGGGTGGACTGTACAATGAGCAGTTCTTC.